A single sample is the source of the 27 T cell receptor beta chains below, sequenced in a study of cytomegalovirus exposure and HLA in healthy donors. It was with 60 Vbeta and 13 Jbeta primers that the PCR ran. The method was immunoSEQ multiplex PCR; TCRdb's version includes in-frame clones alone and lacks a portion of them. This sample has 150,000 to 200,000 clones; more than 70% occur once, and the top ten carry roughly 1.7%. The sample comprised PBMCs. These receptors were collected from a man aged 40-55 years in good health and CMV-seropositive.

The J gene is TRBJ1-4, the V gene TRBV6-1; perhaps TRBD1 as D (5 bases). The germline V gene encodes CDR1 MNHNS and CDR2 SASEGT. Trimming pared 5 bases from V and 5 bases from J, leaving 15 bases between. This CDR3 is built from 15 residues. CDR3 amino acids: CASSRLTEPNEKLFF. The CDR3 nucleotides are TGTGCCAGCAGTCGGTTGACAGAACCCAATGAAAAACTGTTTTTT.

The chain joins TRBV10-3 to TRBJ2-3, with D hard to call. Germline V gene sequence: CDR1 ENHRY, CDR2 SYGVKD. V was pared by 4 bases and J by 2 bases, with 10 bases between. This CDR3 comprises 14 residues. The CDR3: CAISVNLATDTQYF. In DNA form, the CDR3 reads TGTGCCATCAGTGTAAACCTGGCCACAGATACGCAGTATTTT.

The chain uses TRBV5-5 and TRBJ1-5, with TRBD1 matching over 9 bases. CDR3 size: 15 residues. J was trimmed by 5 bases and V by 4 bases; bases with no gene match: 7. The V gene's germline CDR1 is SGHKS and CDR2 YYEKEE (reference sequence). CDR3 sequence: CASSPGDRADQPQHF. The CDR3 DNA is TGTGCCAGCAGCCCGGGGGACAGGGCCGATCAGCCCCAGCATTTT.

The rearrangement joins TRBV19 to TRBJ2-5, with D unresolved. The better agreement between TRBJ2-7 and the DNA end casts doubt on the J call. The CDR3 is 13 amino acids. The germline gives CDR1 LNHDA, CDR2 SQIVND (reference sequence). The CDR3 DNA follows: TGTGCCAGTAGTAGGGCAGGCTCCTACGAGCAGTACTTC. Its protein is CASSRAGSYEQYF.

The V and J genes are TRBV11-3 and TRBJ2-7, with no clear D. CDR3 length: 12 amino acids. From germline, CDR1 is SGHNT and CDR2 YENEEA. V dropped 8 bases and J dropped 5 bases, with 13 bases sitting between them. The CDR3 protein is CASLSACHEQYF. DNA of the CDR3: TGTGCCAGCCTAAGCGCCTGCCACGAGCAGTACTTC.

The chain uses TRBV19 and TRBJ2-1, with D perhaps TRBD2 (6 bases). This CDR3 has 16 amino acids. Germline lookup yields CDR1 LNHDA and CDR2 SQIVND (reference sequence). Trimming cost V 5 bases and J 8 bases, with 22 bases left between them. The CDR3 reads CASSPPGGPRWDEQFF. The CDR3 bases are TGTGCCAGTAGTCCCCCCGGGGGACCTCGTTGGGATGAGCAGTTCTTC.

V is TRBV4-3 and J is TRBJ2-7; the match to TRBD2 covers 10 bases. Per germline, CDR1 LGHNA and CDR2 YSLEER. V was clipped by 2 bases and J by 2 bases; unmatched bases: 12. The CDR3 is 18 amino acids. The CDR3 DNA reads TGCGCCAGCAGCCAACGGACAGATTGGACTAGCGGAGCCTACGAGCAGTACTTC. Translated: CASSQRTDWTSGAYEQYF.

The V call is TRBV6-1, the J call TRBJ2-7; D might be TRBD1 (6 bases). The ends were cut back, 0 bases at V and 2 bases at J, with 8 bases in the middle. This CDR3 has 14 residues. Germline V gene sequence: CDR1 MNHNS, CDR2 SASEGT. The CDR3: CASSEAGAAYEQYF. In DNA form, the CDR3 reads TGTGCCAGCAGTGAAGCGGGGGCTGCCTACGAGCAGTACTTC.

The chain carries TRBV27 and TRBJ2-2; 10 nucleotides match TRBD1. Trimming removed 4 bases from V and 4 bases from J; junction bases left unmatched: 15. The germline gives CDR1 MNHEY, CDR2 SMNVEV (reference sequence). The CDR3 runs to 19 residues. DNA of the CDR3: TGTGCCAGCAGTTCGAGGACAGGGGGACCCGCAGGAAGCACCGGGGAGCTGTTTTTT. Translating gives CASSSRTGGPAGSTGELFF.

The chain links TRBV7-9 to TRBJ1-3, with 9 bases that match TRBD1. Germline CDR1 and CDR2: SEHNR and FQNEAQ (reference sequence). The CDR3 extends over 15 amino acids. J gave up 3 bases and V 3 bases, and 3 bases lay outside the gene matches. The CDR3 DNA reads as TGTGCCAGCAGCTTCGAGACAGGGGGTGGAAACACCATATATTTT. Encoded protein: CASSFETGGGNTIYF.

For this clone: Compared with germline, one end of the junction differs, possibly owing to a read error. This sequence joins TRBV5-1 and TRBJ2-4; TRBD2 matches 11 bases. CDR3 length equals 16 residues. CDR1 and CDR2 from the germline V gene are SGHRS and YFSETQ. The CDR3 DNA reads as TGCGCCAGCAGCCCGGGACTAGCGGTAGCCAAAAACAGTCAGTACTTC. It translates to CASSPGLAVAKNSQYF.

The genes are TRBV11-2 and TRBJ1-6; D remains ambiguous. The CDR3 extends over 13 amino acids. Germline V gene sequence: CDR1 SGHAT, CDR2 FQNNGV. Trimming cost V 0 bases and J 9 bases, with 6 bases left between them. The CDR3 loop reads CASSLDLASPLHF. The CDR3 nucleotides are TGTGCCAGCAGCTTAGATTTAGCTTCACCCCTCCACTTT.

The genes are TRBV7-6 and TRBJ1-1, with D perhaps TRBD1 (6 bases). The CDR3 totals 18 residues. The germline V gene encodes CDR1 SGHVS and CDR2 FNYEAQ. V was shortened by 2 bases and J by 4 bases, with 23 bases between the two germline ends. The CDR3 spells CASSLPRGRVGSITEAFF. The DNA of the CDR3 is TGTGCCAGCAGCTTACCCAGGGGCAGGGTGGGGTCAATCACTGAAGCTTTCTTT. Full variable domain (rest looked up from reference TRBV7-6 and TRBJ1-1): GAGVSQSPRYKVTKRGQDVALRCDPISGHVSLYWYRQALGQGPEFLTYFNYEAQQDKSGLPNDRFSAERPEGSISTLTIQRTEQRDSAMYRCASSLPRGRVGSITEAFFGQGTRLTVV.

V usage is TRBV9 and J usage is TRBJ2-5; D is unclear. This CDR3 region has 12 residues. V was trimmed by 0 bases and J by 5 bases, leaving 5 bases between them. The germline CDR1 and CDR2 sequences are SGDLS and YYNGEE. The CDR3 DNA reads as TGTGCCAGCAGCGTAGCTGTTGAGACCCAGTACTTC. Amino acid sequence: CASSVAVETQYF. Full variable domain (rest looked up from reference TRBV9 and TRBJ2-5): DSGVTQTPKHLITATGQRVTLRCSPRSGDLSVYWYQQSLDQGLQFLIQYYNGEERAKGNILERFSAQQFPDLHSELNLSSLELGDSALYFCASSVAVETQYFGPGTRLLVL.

The chain links TRBV29-1 to TRBJ2-7; 9 positions agree with TRBD1. The germline gives CDR1 SQVTM, CDR2 ANQGSEA. The trim removed 1 base at V and 4 bases at J, leaving 8 bases unmatched. This CDR3 contains 15 residues. The CDR3 loop reads CSVEVEDRGPYEQYF. CDR3 DNA sequence: TGCAGCGTTGAAGTTGAGGACAGGGGACCTTACGAGCAGTACTTC.

The chain has TRBV21-1 and TRBJ2-7; the table gives TRBD1 as D, unverified against the DNA. TRBV21-1 is a pseudogene segment. This CDR3 has 16 amino acids. The CDR3: CASSPPAGQGRTYQYF. The DNA of the CDR3 is TGTGCCAGCAGCCCCCCGGCGGGACAGGGGCGAACCTACCAGTACTTC.

This chain uses TRBV7-3 with TRBJ2-2; D perhaps matches TRBD1 (6 bases). Germline CDR1 and CDR2: SGHTA and FQGTGA. The CDR3 is 15 amino acids. Trimming left V 5 bases short and J 3 bases short, with 13 bases between. The CDR3 region is CASSRDRTDTGELFF. As DNA, the CDR3 is TGTGCCAGCAGCCGTGACAGGACCGACACCGGGGAGCTGTTTTTT. Filled out from reference TRBV7-3 and TRBJ2-2, the complete variable domain reads GAGVSQTPSNKVTEKGKYVELRCDPISGHTALYWYRQSLGQGPEFLIYFQGTGAADDSGLPNDRFFAVRPEGSVSTLKIQRTERGDSAVYLCASSRDRTDTGELFFGEGSRLTVL.

This clone came up a few times. The chain employs TRBV7-2 and TRBJ2-1; 10 nucleotides agree with TRBD2. Germline V gene lookup returns CDR1 SGHTA and CDR2 FQGNSA. This CDR3 contains 18 residues. The junction had 9 bases not matched to a gene; V was cut back by 4 bases and J by 0 bases. This chain's CDR3 is CASSSPSSGRSSYNEQFF. The CDR3 DNA reads as TGTGCCAGCAGCTCGCCTTCTAGCGGGAGATCCTCCTACAATGAGCAGTTCTTC.

V and J are TRBV30 and TRBJ1-2, with 7 bases matching TRBD1. Trimming took 3 bases from V and 7 from J; bases not matched to a gene: 14. This CDR3 is built from 15 residues. Germline assignment: CDR1 GTSNPN and CDR2 SVGIG (reference sequence). The CDR3 region is CAWSSLGGAMAGYTF. As DNA, the CDR3 is TGTGCCTGGAGCAGTTTAGGGGGCGCGATGGCTGGCTACACCTTC.

The rearrangement links TRBV5-1 to TRBJ2-1, with TRBD2 matching 10 bases. After removal of 2 bases from V and 2 bases from J, the junction contained 4 bases not matched to a gene. This CDR3 is 16 amino acids long. CDR1 is SGHRS, CDR2 YFSETQ, per germline. This CDR3 reads CASSLQREGPYNEQFF. The CDR3 DNA is TGCGCCAGCAGCTTACAGCGGGAGGGGCCCTACAATGAGCAGTTCTTC.

The V gene is TRBV5-5, the J gene TRBJ1-5; perhaps TRBD1 as D (5 bases). The germline CDR1 and CDR2 sequences are SGHKS and YYEKEE (reference sequence). The CDR3 runs 15 residues. Trimming took 3 bases from V and 4 from J, leaving 14 bases between them. CDR3 residues: CASSSGGGENQPQHF. The DNA for the CDR3 is TGTGCCAGCAGCTCCGGCGGGGGTGAGAATCAGCCCCAGCATTTT.

V gene TRBV28 combines with J gene TRBJ2-7, with TRBD1 matching over 10 bases. Trimming at V came to 6 bases and at J to 2 bases, leaving 10 bases not matched to a gene. The CDR3 covers 16 residues. CDR1 MDHEN and CDR2 SYDVKM come from the germline V gene. CDR3 sequence reads: CASRPMTGGAAYEQYF. CDR3 DNA: TGTGCCAGCAGACCTATGACAGGGGGCGCAGCCTACGAGCAGTACTTC.

V and J are TRBV5-1 and TRBJ2-5; D is uncertain. The J call may not be correct, given that the DNA end is closer to TRBJ2-7. The CDR3 spans 15 residues. Germline-derived CDR1 and CDR2 are SGHRS and YFSETQ. In nucleotides, the CDR3 is TGCGCCAGCAGCTTGGTTCTCGACACCGACTACGAGCAGTACTTC. Translating it yields CASSLVLDTDYEQYF.

This clone was seen only once. The chain employs TRBV19 and TRBJ1-1; the D gene is possibly TRBD1 (5 bases). Trimming stripped 4 bases from V and 2 bases from J, with 17 bases between. This CDR3 region has 16 residues. Germline V gene data show CDR1 as LNHDA and CDR2 as SQIVND (reference sequence). The CDR3 nucleotides are TGTGCCAGTAGTACGCGGGACCAAAGGGTTAACACTGAAGCTTTCTTT. This translates into CASSTRDQRVNTEAFF.

The rearrangement joins TRBV6-1 to TRBJ2-3, with TRBD1 as a possible D gene (6 bases). The CDR3 extends over 13 amino acids. V gave up 10 bases and J gave up 6 bases, with 17 bases separating them. Germline CDR1 and CDR2: MNHNS and SASEGT. The CDR3 nucleotides are TGTGCCACGACAGGATCCCAATCTGATACGCAGTATTTT. It codes for CATTGSQSDTQYF.

This clone was seen only once. The J gene is TRBJ1-3, the V gene TRBV2; TRBD1 aligns across 7 bases. Germline CDR1 is SNHLY and CDR2 is FYNNEI. CDR3 size: 15 residues. Trimming took 7 bases from V and 4 from J; bases not matched to a gene: 10. The CDR3 DNA is TGTGCCAGCATTTACGACAGGGTTGGCGGAAACACCATATATTTT. It translates to CASIYDRVGGNTIYF.

The chain joins TRBV7-9 to TRBJ1-1, with a tentative D call TRBD1 (6 bases). Germline lookup yields CDR1 SEHNR and CDR2 FQNEAQ (reference sequence). The length of the CDR3 is 17 residues. Deletions cut 3 bases from V and 0 bases from J, with 17 bases between. Here the CDR3 DNA reads TGTGCCAGCAGCTTGCCCGGGGGGGGCGGATTGAACACTGAAGCTTTCTTT. Translation gives CASSLPGGGGLNTEAFF.